The T cell receptor (beta chain) under discussion was sequenced for a study of blood T cell repertoires in COVID-19. Overall study: Nucleic acid was either cDNA or gDNA, and it came from T cells, B-cell-depleted T cells, or PBMCs.

Authors' data handling: Using reference gene primer amplification, nucleated cell counts were estimated. The method was immunoSEQ multiplex PCR; TCRdb's version includes in-frame clones alone and lacks a portion of them. The D gene and trimming were derived from the DNA, and the V and J assignments and clone size from that table. Of approximately 5,800 clones in the sample, around 84% were seen once. CDR1 is GTSNPN, CDR2 SVGIG, per germline (reference sequence). This CDR3 contains 16 residues. V lost 1 base and J lost 3; bases outside the gene matches: 8. The chain is built from TRBV30 and TRBJ2-7, with 11 bases lining up with TRBD1. The source is a human donor with active COVID-19. The donor label of this sample is uncertain. The sample was peripheral blood. This CDR3 is CAWSDRDRGIYYEQYF. CDR3 nucleotides: TGTGCCTGGAGTGACCGGGACAGGGGGATATACTACGAGCAGTACTTC.